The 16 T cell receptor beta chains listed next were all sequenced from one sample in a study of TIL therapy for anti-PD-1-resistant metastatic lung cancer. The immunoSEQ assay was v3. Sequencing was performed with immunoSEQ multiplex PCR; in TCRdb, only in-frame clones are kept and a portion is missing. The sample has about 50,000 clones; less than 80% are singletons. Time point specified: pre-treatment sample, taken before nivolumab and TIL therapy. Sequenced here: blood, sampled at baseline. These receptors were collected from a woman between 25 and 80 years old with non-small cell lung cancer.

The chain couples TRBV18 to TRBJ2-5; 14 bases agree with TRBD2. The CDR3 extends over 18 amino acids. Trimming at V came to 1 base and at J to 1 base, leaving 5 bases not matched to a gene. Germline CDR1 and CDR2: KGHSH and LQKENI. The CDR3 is CASSPLRLAGGIQETQYF. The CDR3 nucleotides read TGTGCCAGCTCACCACTGAGACTAGCGGGAGGGATCCAAGAGACCCAGTACTTC.

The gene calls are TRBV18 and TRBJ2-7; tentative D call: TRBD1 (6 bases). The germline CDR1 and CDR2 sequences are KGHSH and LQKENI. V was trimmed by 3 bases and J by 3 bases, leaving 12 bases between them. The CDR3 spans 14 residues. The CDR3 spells CASSPRTENYEQYF. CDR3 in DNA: TGTGCCAGCTCACCCCGGACAGAGAACTACGAGCAGTACTTC.

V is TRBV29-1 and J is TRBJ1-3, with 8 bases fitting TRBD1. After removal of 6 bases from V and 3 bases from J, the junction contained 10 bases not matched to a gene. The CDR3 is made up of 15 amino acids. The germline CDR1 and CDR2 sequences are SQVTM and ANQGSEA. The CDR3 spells CSVRRPGTGGNTIYF. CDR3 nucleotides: TGCAGCGTCCGTCGCCCAGGGACAGGTGGAAACACCATATATTTT.

The CDR3 loop is CATSRGAGSGELFF. The CDR3 DNA sequence: TGTGCCACCAGCAGAGGGGCGGGATCCGGGGAGCTGTTTTTT. V usage is TRBV15 and J usage is TRBJ2-2; perhaps TRBD2 as D (6 bases). CDR1 and CDR2 from the germline V gene are LNHNV and YYDKDF (reference sequence). CDR3 length: 14 amino acids. The V end lost 1 base, the J end lost 6 bases, and 9 bases lay between the germline ends. Full variable domain (remainder filled in from reference TRBV15 and TRBJ2-2): DAMVIQNPRYQVTQFGKPVTLSCSQTLNHNVMYWYQQKSSQAPKLLFHYYDKDFNNEADTPDNFQSRRPNTSFCFLDIRSPGLGDTAMYLCATSRGAGSGELFFGEGSRLTVL.

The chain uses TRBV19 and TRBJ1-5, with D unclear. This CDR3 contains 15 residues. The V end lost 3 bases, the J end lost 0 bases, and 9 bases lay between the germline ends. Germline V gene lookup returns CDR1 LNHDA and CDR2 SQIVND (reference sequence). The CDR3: CASSMSAYSNQPQHF. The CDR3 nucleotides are TGTGCCAGTAGTATGAGTGCCTATAGCAATCAGCCCCAGCATTTT.

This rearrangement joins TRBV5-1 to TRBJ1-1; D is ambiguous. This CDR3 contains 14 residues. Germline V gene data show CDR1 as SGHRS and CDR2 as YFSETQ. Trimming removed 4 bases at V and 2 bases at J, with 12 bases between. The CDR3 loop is CASSPGVANTEAFF. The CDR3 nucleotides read TGCGCCAGCAGCCCCGGGGTGGCAAACACTGAAGCTTTCTTT.

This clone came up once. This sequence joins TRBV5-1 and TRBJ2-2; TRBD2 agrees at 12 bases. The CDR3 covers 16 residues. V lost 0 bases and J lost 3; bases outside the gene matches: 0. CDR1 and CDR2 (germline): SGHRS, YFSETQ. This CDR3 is CASSLGLAGDTGELFF. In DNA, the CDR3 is TGCGCCAGCAGCTTGGGACTAGCGGGAGACACCGGGGAGCTGTTTTTT.

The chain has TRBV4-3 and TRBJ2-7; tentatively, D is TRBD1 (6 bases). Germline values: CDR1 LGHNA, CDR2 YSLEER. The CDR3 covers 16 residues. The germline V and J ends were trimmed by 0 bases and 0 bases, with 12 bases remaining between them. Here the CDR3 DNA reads TGCGCCAGCAGCCAAGAGTTGGGGGCGCGCTCCTACGAGCAGTACTTC. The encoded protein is CASSQELGARSYEQYF.

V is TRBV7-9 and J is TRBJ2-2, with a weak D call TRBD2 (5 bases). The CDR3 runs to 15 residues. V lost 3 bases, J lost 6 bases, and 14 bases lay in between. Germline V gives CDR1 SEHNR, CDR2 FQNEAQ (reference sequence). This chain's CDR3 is CASSFRESVAGELFF. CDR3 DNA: TGTGCCAGCAGCTTCCGGGAATCTGTTGCCGGGGAGCTGTTTTTT.

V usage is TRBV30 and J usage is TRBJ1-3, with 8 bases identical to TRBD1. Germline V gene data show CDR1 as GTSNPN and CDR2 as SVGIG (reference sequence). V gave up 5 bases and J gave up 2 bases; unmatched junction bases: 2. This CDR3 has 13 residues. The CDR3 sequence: CAWETGAGNTIYF. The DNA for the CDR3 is TGTGCCTGGGAGACAGGGGCTGGAAACACCATATATTTT.

CDR3 protein: CASSQELHPYEQYF. As DNA, the CDR3 is TGTGCCAGCAGCCAGGAACTGCACCCCTACGAGCAGTACTTC. The V gene is TRBV14, the J gene TRBJ2-7; D remains unclear. Trimming cost V 3 bases and J 2 bases, with 11 bases left between them. CDR3 size: 14 residues. Looked up from germline, CDR1 is SGHDN and CDR2 is FVKESK.

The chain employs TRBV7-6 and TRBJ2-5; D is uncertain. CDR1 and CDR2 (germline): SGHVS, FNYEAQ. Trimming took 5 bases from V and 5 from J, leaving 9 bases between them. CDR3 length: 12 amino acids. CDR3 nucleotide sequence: TGTGCCAGCAGCCACCTGAGGGAGACCCAGTACTTC. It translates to CASSHLRETQYF.

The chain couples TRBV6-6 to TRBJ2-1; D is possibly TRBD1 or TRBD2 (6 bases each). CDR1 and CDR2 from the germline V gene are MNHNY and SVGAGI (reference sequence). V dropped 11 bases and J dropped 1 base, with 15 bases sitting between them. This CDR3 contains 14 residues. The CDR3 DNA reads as TGTGCCTCACACGAGGGGGGTTCCTACAATGAGCAGTTCTTC. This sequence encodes CASHEGGSYNEQFF.

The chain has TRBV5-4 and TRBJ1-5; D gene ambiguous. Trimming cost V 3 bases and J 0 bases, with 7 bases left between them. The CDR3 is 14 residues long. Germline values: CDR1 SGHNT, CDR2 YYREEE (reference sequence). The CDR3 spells CASSSQHSNQPQHF. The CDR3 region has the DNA TGTGCCAGCAGCTCACAGCATAGCAATCAGCCCCAGCATTTT.

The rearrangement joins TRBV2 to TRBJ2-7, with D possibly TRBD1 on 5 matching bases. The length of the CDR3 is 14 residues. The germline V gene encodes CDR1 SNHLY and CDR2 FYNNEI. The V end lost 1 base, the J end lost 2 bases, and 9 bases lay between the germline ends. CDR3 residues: CASSEVVGPYEQYF. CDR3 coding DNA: TGTGCCAGCAGTGAAGTAGTGGGGCCCTACGAGCAGTACTTC.

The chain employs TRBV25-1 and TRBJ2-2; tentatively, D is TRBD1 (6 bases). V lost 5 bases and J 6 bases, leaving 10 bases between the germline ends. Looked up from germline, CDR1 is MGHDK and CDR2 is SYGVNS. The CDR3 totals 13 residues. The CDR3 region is CASSWGHAGELFF. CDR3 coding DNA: TGTGCCAGCAGTTGGGGACACGCCGGGGAGCTGTTTTTT.